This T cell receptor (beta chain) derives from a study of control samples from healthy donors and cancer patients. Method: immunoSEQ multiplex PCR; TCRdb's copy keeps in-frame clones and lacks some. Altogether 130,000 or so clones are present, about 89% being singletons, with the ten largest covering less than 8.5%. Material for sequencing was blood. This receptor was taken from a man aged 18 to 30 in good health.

CDR3 DNA: TGTGCCAGCAGCCCTGACAGGGTCCCTAAACAGCCCCAGCATTTT. Translating it yields CASSPDRVPKQPQHF. The rearrangement links TRBV7-8 to TRBJ1-5; TRBD1 matches at 7 bases. Unmatched junction bases numbered 11, after V lost 5 bases and J lost 7 bases. The CDR3 sequence is 15 residues long. The V gene's germline CDR1 is SGHVS and CDR2 FQNEAQ.